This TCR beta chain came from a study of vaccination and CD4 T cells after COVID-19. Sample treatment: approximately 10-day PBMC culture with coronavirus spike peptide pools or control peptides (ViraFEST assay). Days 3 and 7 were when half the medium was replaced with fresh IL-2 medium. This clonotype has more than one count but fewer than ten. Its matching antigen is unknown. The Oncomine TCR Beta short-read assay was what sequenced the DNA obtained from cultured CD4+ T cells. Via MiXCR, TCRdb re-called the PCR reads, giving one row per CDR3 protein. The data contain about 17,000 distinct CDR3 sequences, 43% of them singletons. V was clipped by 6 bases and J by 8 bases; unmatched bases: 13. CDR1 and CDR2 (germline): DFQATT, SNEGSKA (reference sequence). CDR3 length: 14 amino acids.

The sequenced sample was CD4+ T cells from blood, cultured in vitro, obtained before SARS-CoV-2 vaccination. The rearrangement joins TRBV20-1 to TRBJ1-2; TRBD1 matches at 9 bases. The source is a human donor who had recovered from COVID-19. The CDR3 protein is CSAVYRGQRSGYTF. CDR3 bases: TGCAGTGCGGTATACAGGGGGCAGAGGAGCGGCTACACCTTC.